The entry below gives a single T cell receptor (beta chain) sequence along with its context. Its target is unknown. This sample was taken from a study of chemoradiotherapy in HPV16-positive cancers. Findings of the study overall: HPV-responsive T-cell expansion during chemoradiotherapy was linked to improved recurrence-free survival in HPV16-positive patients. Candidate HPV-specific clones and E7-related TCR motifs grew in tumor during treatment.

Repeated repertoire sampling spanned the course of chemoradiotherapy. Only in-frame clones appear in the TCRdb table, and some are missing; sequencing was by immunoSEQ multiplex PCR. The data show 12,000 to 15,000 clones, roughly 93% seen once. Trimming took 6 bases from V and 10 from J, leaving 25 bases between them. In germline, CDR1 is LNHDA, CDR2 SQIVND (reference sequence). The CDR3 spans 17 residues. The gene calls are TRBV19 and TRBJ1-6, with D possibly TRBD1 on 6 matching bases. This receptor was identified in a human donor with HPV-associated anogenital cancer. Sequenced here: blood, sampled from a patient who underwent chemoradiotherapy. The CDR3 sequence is CASRRVAMGGAGSPLHF. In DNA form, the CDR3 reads TGTGCCAGTAGACGTGTCGCCATGGGGGGGGCAGGCTCACCCCTCCACTTT.